This is a list of T cell receptor beta chains from one sample in a study of T cells after yellow fever vaccination. One entry per CDR3 protein, called by TCRdb with MiXCR from the 5' RACE reads. Altogether about 500,000 distinct CDR3 sequences are present, around 16% being singletons, with the ten largest covering 15% to 20%. Here the sequenced sample was PBMCs, taken roughly 5 days after the first yellow fever vaccination. The receptors derive from a man aged 18 to 30 who received the YFV17D yellow fever vaccine. Each CDR3 is given with its conserved first and last residue. A D gene is named only where the DNA matches it firmly. Size is stated for part of the rows, as once, few or many counts, or as a class when the clone is expanded.

j_gene: TRBJ2-3; v_gene: TRBV6-1; abundance: few; d_gene: TRBD1; CDR3aa: CASRDWDSPSF; CDR3nt: TGTGCCAGCAGAGACTGGGACAGCCCGAGCTTT
j_gene: TRBJ2-1; v_gene: TRBV6-2/TRBV6-3; abundance: few; d_gene: -; CDR3aa: CASSGLGAGAAEYNEQFF; CDR3nt: TGTGCCAGCAGTGGGCTGGGGGCAGGGGCCGCCGAATACAATGAGCAGTTCTTC
j_gene: TRBJ2-2; v_gene: TRBV25-1; abundance: few; d_gene: -; CDR3aa: CASSGPGLGTGELFF; CDR3nt: TGTGCCAGCAGTGGACCGGGATTAGGCACCGGGGAGCTGTTTTTT
j_gene: TRBJ2-1; v_gene: TRBV29-1; abundance: few; d_gene: TRBD1; CDR3aa: CSVDPGQGVNEQFF; CDR3nt: TGCAGCGTAGACCCGGGACAGGGGGTCAATGAGCAGTTCTTC
j_gene: TRBJ2-2; v_gene: TRBV4-1; abundance: -; d_gene: -; CDR3aa: CASSQDPDTNTGELFF; CDR3nt: TGCGCCAGCAGCCAAGACCCGGACACCAACACCGGGGAGCTGTTTTTT
j_gene: TRBJ1-1; v_gene: TRBV19; abundance: few; d_gene: TRBD1; CDR3aa: CASSITRGQAFF; CDR3nt: TGTGCCAGTAGTATTACGAGGGGGCAAGCTTTCTTT
j_gene: TRBJ2-7; v_gene: TRBV12-3/TRBV12-4; abundance: -; d_gene: TRBD1; CDR3aa: CASRPLGTGRLYF; CDR3nt: TGTGCCAGCAGGCCGCTAGGGACAGGGCGTTTATACTTC
j_gene: TRBJ1-1; v_gene: TRBV7-9; abundance: few; d_gene: -; CDR3aa: CASSPLVGVRTEAFF; CDR3nt: TGTGCCAGCAGCCCTCTTGTTGGGGTTCGTACTGAAGCTTTCTTT
j_gene: TRBJ1-4; v_gene: TRBV6-5; abundance: few; d_gene: -; CDR3aa: CASSYRGVEKLFF; CDR3nt: TGTGCCAGCAGTTACAGGGGGGTTGAAAAACTGTTTTTT
j_gene: TRBJ1-1; v_gene: TRBV9; abundance: few; d_gene: -; CDR3aa: CASSQYMTENTEAFF; CDR3nt: TGTGCCAGCAGCCAATATATGACAGAGAACACTGAAGCTTTCTTT
j_gene: TRBJ1-2; v_gene: TRBV6-1; abundance: -; d_gene: -; CDR3aa: CASRGPLEIYGYTF; CDR3nt: TGTGCCAGCAGAGGCCCCCTTGAGATTTATGGCTACACCTTC
j_gene: TRBJ2-2; v_gene: TRBV27; abundance: few; d_gene: -; CDR3aa: CASSLSKLTGELFF; CDR3nt: TGTGCCAGCAGTTTATCTAAACTTACCGGGGAGCTGTTTTTT
j_gene: TRBJ2-5; v_gene: TRBV3-1; abundance: few; d_gene: -; CDR3aa: CASSLPLYQETQYF; CDR3nt: TGTGCCAGCAGCCTCCCCCTGTACCAAGAGACCCAGTACTTC
j_gene: TRBJ2-1; v_gene: TRBV29-1; abundance: few; d_gene: TRBD1; CDR3aa: CSVEGQRHNEQFF; CDR3nt: TGCAGCGTTGAGGGACAGCGCCACAATGAGCAGTTCTTC
j_gene: TRBJ1-1; v_gene: TRBV6-2/TRBV6-3; abundance: -; d_gene: -; CDR3aa: CASSYLGGVNTEAFF; CDR3nt: TGTGCCAGCAGTTACTTGGGCGGGGTGAACACTGAAGCTTTCTTT
j_gene: TRBJ2-3; v_gene: TRBV11-2; abundance: few; d_gene: TRBD1; CDR3aa: CASSTRDRVVDTQYF; CDR3nt: TGTGCCAGCAGCACCCGGGACAGGGTAGTTGATACGCAGTATTTT
j_gene: TRBJ2-5; v_gene: TRBV20-1; abundance: -; d_gene: TRBD1; CDR3aa: CSVTHDRVAETQYF; CDR3nt: TGCAGTGTCACACACGACAGGGTAGCGGAGACCCAGTACTTC
j_gene: TRBJ2-2; v_gene: TRBV20-1; abundance: -; d_gene: -; CDR3aa: CSASPYTGELFF; CDR3nt: TGCAGTGCTAGTCCTTACACCGGGGAGCTGTTTTTT
j_gene: TRBJ2-1; v_gene: TRBV3-1; abundance: -; d_gene: -; CDR3aa: CASSITRGRDEQFF; CDR3nt: TGTGCCAGCAGCATTACCCGGGGCCGGGATGAGCAGTTCTTC
j_gene: TRBJ2-6; v_gene: TRBV4-2; abundance: -; d_gene: TRBD1; CDR3aa: CASSQLDRASGANVLTF; CDR3nt: TGTGCCAGCAGCCAATTGGACAGGGCCTCTGGGGCCAACGTCCTGACTTTC
j_gene: TRBJ2-5; v_gene: TRBV7-2; abundance: few; d_gene: TRBD2; CDR3aa: CASRHSGGPQETQYF; CDR3nt: TGTGCCAGCAGGCATAGCGGGGGCCCACAAGAGACCCAGTACTTC
j_gene: TRBJ1-1; v_gene: TRBV12-3/TRBV12-4; abundance: few; d_gene: -; CDR3aa: CASSSVGDTEAFF; CDR3nt: TGTGCCAGCAGTTCTGTCGGGGACACTGAAGCTTTCTTT
j_gene: TRBJ2-1; v_gene: TRBV24-1; abundance: -; d_gene: -; CDR3aa: CATSDAAAGFYNEQFF; CDR3nt: TGTGCCACCAGTGATGCGGCTGCCGGCTTCTACAATGAGCAGTTCTTC
j_gene: TRBJ2-2; v_gene: TRBV4-2; abundance: few; d_gene: TRBD2; CDR3aa: CASSQAAGTSGGLAGELFF; CDR3nt: TGTGCCAGCAGCCAAGCGGCCGGGACTAGCGGGGGGCTCGCCGGGGAGCTGTTTTTT
j_gene: TRBJ2-7; v_gene: TRBV4-2; abundance: few; d_gene: -; CDR3aa: CASSQATYSVKYEQYF; CDR3nt: TGTGCCAGCAGCCAAGCGACTTACTCGGTTAAATACGAGCAGTACTTC
j_gene: TRBJ2-2; v_gene: TRBV20-1; abundance: few; d_gene: TRBD1; CDR3aa: CSAPDRVTGELFF; CDR3nt: TGCAGTGCTCCGGACAGGGTAACCGGGGAGCTGTTTTTT
j_gene: TRBJ1-1; v_gene: TRBV14; abundance: -; d_gene: -; CDR3aa: CASSPDTARSTEAFF; CDR3nt: TGTGCCAGCAGCCCGGACACGGCCAGAAGCACTGAAGCTTTCTTT
j_gene: TRBJ2-7; v_gene: TRBV18; abundance: -; d_gene: -; CDR3aa: CASSPIPSGYEQYF; CDR3nt: TGTGCCAGCTCACCTATACCCAGTGGCTACGAGCAGTACTTC
j_gene: TRBJ2-4; v_gene: TRBV7-9; abundance: few; d_gene: TRBD2; CDR3aa: CASSPVGTSGNIQYF; CDR3nt: TGTGCCAGCAGCCCCGTCGGGACTAGCGGGAACATTCAGTACTTC
j_gene: TRBJ1-2; v_gene: TRBV30; abundance: -; d_gene: -; CDR3aa: CACRGAFGYTF; CDR3nt: TGTGCGTGCCGGGGGGCGTTTGGCTACACCTTC
j_gene: TRBJ2-1; v_gene: TRBV6-2/TRBV6-3; abundance: -; d_gene: TRBD2; CDR3aa: CASSYSRGLAGGAGEQFF; CDR3nt: TGTGCCAGCAGTTACTCGCGGGGACTAGCGGGGGGAGCGGGTGAGCAGTTCTTC
j_gene: TRBJ1-2; v_gene: TRBV9; abundance: few; d_gene: TRBD1; CDR3aa: CASSTRTGGGGYTF; CDR3nt: TGTGCCAGCAGCACCCGGACAGGGGGCGGTGGCTACACCTTC
j_gene: TRBJ1-6; v_gene: TRBV4-2; abundance: few; d_gene: -; CDR3aa: CASSQVESSYNSPLHF; CDR3nt: TGTGCCAGCAGCCAAGTCGAGAGCTCCTATAATTCACCCCTCCACTTT
j_gene: TRBJ1-6; v_gene: TRBV20-1; abundance: few; d_gene: -; CDR3aa: CSARDPGLNSPLHF; CDR3nt: TGCAGTGCTAGAGATCCGGGGCTAAATTCACCCCTCCACTTT
j_gene: TRBJ1-4; v_gene: TRBV2; abundance: few; d_gene: -; CDR3aa: CASSDVGLSTNEKLFF; CDR3nt: TGTGCCAGCAGTGACGTGGGGTTATCAACTAATGAAAAACTGTTTTTT
j_gene: TRBJ2-7; v_gene: TRBV10-2; abundance: -; d_gene: -; CDR3aa: CASRDNSYEQYF; CDR3nt: TGCGCCAGCAGAGACAACTCCTACGAGCAGTACTTC
j_gene: TRBJ1-2; v_gene: TRBV7-9; abundance: few; d_gene: -; CDR3aa: CASSQERTITANYGYTF; CDR3nt: TGTGCCAGCAGCCAAGAGAGGACAATTACAGCTAACTATGGCTACACCTTC
j_gene: TRBJ2-1; v_gene: TRBV19; abundance: many; d_gene: TRBD2; CDR3aa: CASSPEPLAGGINEQFF; CDR3nt: TGTGCCAGTAGTCCCGAACCCCTAGCGGGGGGCATCAATGAGCAGTTCTTC
j_gene: TRBJ2-1; v_gene: TRBV7-3; abundance: few; d_gene: -; CDR3aa: CASALDGGSSYNEQFF; CDR3nt: TGTGCCAGCGCTTTGGACGGGGGTAGCTCCTACAATGAGCAGTTCTTC
j_gene: TRBJ2-7; v_gene: TRBV5-6; abundance: -; d_gene: -; CDR3aa: CASGAGGGEQYF; CDR3nt: TGTGCCAGCGGTGCAGGAGGGGGGGAGCAGTACTTC
j_gene: TRBJ2-7; v_gene: TRBV18; abundance: -; d_gene: -; CDR3aa: CASSPPYTYEQYF; CDR3nt: TGTGCCAGCTCACCACCCTATACCTACGAGCAGTACTTC
j_gene: TRBJ2-5; v_gene: TRBV20-1; abundance: once; d_gene: TRBD2; CDR3aa: CSAAGSGEETQYF; CDR3nt: TGCAGTGCTGCGGGTAGCGGGGAAGAGACCCAGTACTTC
j_gene: TRBJ1-4; v_gene: TRBV6-4; abundance: -; d_gene: -; CDR3aa: CASSESHRDREKLFF; CDR3nt: TGTGCCAGCAGTGAATCCCACAGGGACCGGGAAAAACTGTTTTTT
j_gene: TRBJ2-3; v_gene: TRBV7-9; abundance: -; d_gene: TRBD1; CDR3aa: CASRSYRGHADTQYF; CDR3nt: TGTGCCAGCAGATCGTACAGGGGGCATGCAGATACGCAGTATTTT
j_gene: TRBJ2-5; v_gene: TRBV20-1; abundance: few; d_gene: -; CDR3aa: CSAPGIRGYQETQYF; CDR3nt: TGCAGTGCCCCCGGGATTCGAGGGTACCAAGAGACCCAGTACTTC
j_gene: TRBJ2-3; v_gene: TRBV24-1; abundance: few; d_gene: -; CDR3aa: CATSEGGEGTDTQYF; CDR3nt: TGTGCCACCAGTGAGGGCGGGGAGGGCACAGATACGCAGTATTTT
j_gene: TRBJ1-2; v_gene: TRBV2; abundance: few; d_gene: -; CDR3aa: CASSERTDYGYTF; CDR3nt: TGTGCCAGCAGTGAACGGACGGACTATGGCTACACCTTC
j_gene: TRBJ1-2; v_gene: TRBV27; abundance: few; d_gene: TRBD1; CDR3aa: CASSSVGTGGFVGYTF; CDR3nt: TGTGCCAGCAGTTCCGTAGGGACAGGAGGGTTTGTGGGCTACACCTTC